This T cell receptor (beta chain) was sequenced for a study of cytomegalovirus exposure and HLA in healthy donors. Comment on this clone: Its antigen remains unidentified.

General observations from the study: In vitro work confirmed that three CMV-associated chains recognize CMV antigens. Associated with cytomegalovirus, according to the listing, were 164 TCR beta chains.

From the roughly 110-subject validation cohort, which was separate from the approximately 700-subject first cohort, the donors were drawn. This CDR3 is built from 17 residues. V gave up 7 bases and J gave up 2 bases, with 18 bases separating them. In germline, CDR1 is LNHNV, CDR2 YYDKDF (reference sequence). Generated by immunoSEQ multiplex PCR, the TCRdb table keeps only in-frame clones and is missing some. The sample shows 90,000 to 120,000 clones, approximately 85% of them seen only once. The sequenced sample was PBMCs. The clonotype was recovered from a young woman in good health and CMV-seronegative. The V and J genes are TRBV15 and TRBJ1-6; D is possibly TRBD1 (5 bases). CDR3: CATTPGVGSAYNSPLHF. Written as DNA, the CDR3 is TGTGCCACCACCCCGGGGGTGGGGAGCGCCTATAATTCACCCCTCCACTTT. The variable domain in full, with the rest retrieved from reference TRBV15 and TRBJ1-6, is DAMVIQNPRYQVTQFGKPVTLSCSQTLNHNVMYWYQQKSSQAPKLLFHYYDKDFNNEADTPDNFQSRRPNTSFCFLDIRSPGLGDTAMYLCATTPGVGSAYNSPLHFGNGTRLTVT.